The following is a T cell receptor (beta chain) sequence with its context. The target antigen is unknown. After removal of 2 bases from V and 5 bases from J, the junction contained 7 bases not matched to a gene. Germline V gene lookup returns CDR1 GTSNPN and CDR2 SVGIG (reference sequence). The CDR3 covers 15 residues. These data originate in a study of somatic mutations in cytotoxic T cells in rheumatoid arthritis. Overall study results and limits: In about an eighth of the roughly 65 patients, the largest CD8+ clone exceeded 20% of CD8+ cells.

The repertoire was sequenced with immunoSEQ multiplex PCR; TCRdb's copy has only in-frame clones and lacks some. Of some 16,000 clones in the sample, roughly 80% are singletons; the top ten hold around 9.3%. Sequenced: CD8+ T cells sorted from blood. This TCR came from an adult with rheumatoid arthritis. The V call is TRBV30, the J call TRBJ1-5, with TRBD1 matching 9 bases. CDR3 protein: CAWSKGTGSDQPQHF. CDR3 nucleotides: TGTGCCTGGAGTAAAGGGACAGGGTCGGATCAGCCCCAGCATTTT.